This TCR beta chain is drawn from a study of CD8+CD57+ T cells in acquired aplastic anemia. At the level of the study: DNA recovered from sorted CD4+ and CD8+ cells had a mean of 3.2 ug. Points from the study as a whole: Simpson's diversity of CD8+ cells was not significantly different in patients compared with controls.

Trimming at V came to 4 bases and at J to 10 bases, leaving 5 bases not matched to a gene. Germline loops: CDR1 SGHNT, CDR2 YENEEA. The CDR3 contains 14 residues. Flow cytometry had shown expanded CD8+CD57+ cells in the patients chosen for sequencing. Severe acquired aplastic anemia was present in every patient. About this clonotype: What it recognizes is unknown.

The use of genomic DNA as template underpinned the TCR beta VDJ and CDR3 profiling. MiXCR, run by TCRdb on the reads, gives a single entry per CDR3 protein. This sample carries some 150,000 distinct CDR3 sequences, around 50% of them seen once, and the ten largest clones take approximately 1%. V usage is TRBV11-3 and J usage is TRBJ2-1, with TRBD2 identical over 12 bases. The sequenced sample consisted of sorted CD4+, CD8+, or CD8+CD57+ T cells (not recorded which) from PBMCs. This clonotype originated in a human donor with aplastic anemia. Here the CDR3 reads CASSSLAGGEEQFF. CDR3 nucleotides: TGTGCCAGCAGCTCTCTAGCGGGGGGGGAGGAGCAGTTCTTC.